The TCR beta chain described here comes from a study of identical twins. The CDR3 has 16 amino acids. CDR1 MNHEY and CDR2 SMNVEV come from the germline V gene (reference sequence). Trimming left V 6 bases short and J 2 bases short, with 19 bases between. TCRdb reanalysed the 5' RACE reads using MiXCR and keeps one entry per CDR3 protein. This table holds approximately 190,000 distinct CDR3 sequences, 15% found once. This clonotype was seen more than once but under ten times. These sequences were also reported in another study, on T cells expressing NK-cell markers. Per that study: In four donors, dominant clonotypes made up roughly 28.3-65% of CD3+CD56-NKG2C+ cells.

Material: CD8+ T cells sorted from blood. This TCR was sampled from a woman under 30 in good health. V is TRBV27 and J is TRBJ1-1; a weak D match, TRBD1 (6 bases). CDR3 region: CASRPLGGQKNTEAFF. The CDR3 DNA is TGTGCCAGCAGGCCCCTGGGGGGCCAGAAAAACACTGAAGCTTTCTTT.